A selection of T cell receptor beta chains follows, all from one sample in a study of regulatory T cells in long-lasting Graves disease. Each CDR3 protein is one row after TCRdb ran MiXCR on the multiplex PCR reads. The data hold a few hundred thousand distinct CDR3 sequences, with around 17% observed a single time. The same sample was also studied in work on T cells in Graves' hyperthyroidism and ophthalmopathy.

Here the sequenced sample was peripheral blood mononuclear cells (PBMCs), taken at new diagnosis, from a patient treated with antithyroid drugs. These receptors all come from a woman aged 18-29 years with Graves disease. Each CDR3 is given with its conserved first and last residue. D genes are given only for firm matches. Where a row states a size, it is once, few, many or the class of an expanded clone; other rows omit it.

>many|TRBV4-3|TRBD2|TRBJ2-3
TGCGCCAGCAGCGAACAGCGGGGAGACTACACAGATACGCAGTATTTT
CASSEQRGDYTDTQYF
>few|TRBV7-2|-|TRBJ2-7
TGTGCCAGCAGCTTATGGGATGCGCCCAGTTTGCAGTACTTC
CASSLWDAPSLQYF
>-|TRBV5-1|TRBD2|TRBJ2-7
TGCGCCAGCAGGTCAACTGGCGGGAGGACCTACGAGCAGTACTTC
CASRSTGGRTYEQYF
>many|TRBV7-8|-|TRBJ2-6
TGTGCCAGCAGCTCCACGACGCACTTTGGGGTCCTGACTTTC
CASSSTTHFGVLTF
>many|TRBV20-1|-|TRBJ2-7
TGCAGTGCTAGAGATGGATCAGGGGCGCTACCCTCCTACGAGCAGTACTTC
CSARDGSGALPSYEQYF
>-|TRBV9|-|TRBJ2-2
TGTGCCAGCAGCGCCCGACAGGTGACGAACACCGGGGAGCTGTTTTTT
CASSARQVTNTGELFF
>many|TRBV7-9|-|TRBJ2-5
TGTGCCAGCAGCTTTTGGTCCGAAGAGACCCAGTACTTC
CASSFWSEETQYF
>-|TRBV28|-|TRBJ2-3
TGTGCCAGCAGCCAAGGGCCTAGGGGTACAGATACGCAGTATTTT
CASSQGPRGTDTQYF
>few|TRBV30|TRBD2|TRBJ2-1
TGTGCCTGGAGTGTGTCTAGCGGGGGCCTTCGTCAGTTCTTC
CAWSVSSGGLRQFF
>-|TRBV11-3|-|TRBJ2-1
TGTGCCAGCAGCTTATTGGCAACCTCGAATGAGCAGTTCTTC
CASSLLATSNEQFF
>many|TRBV28|TRBD2|TRBJ2-1
TGTGCCAGCAGTCCTCGGACTAGCGGGAAGATCTACAATGAGCAGTTCTTC
CASSPRTSGKIYNEQFF
>few|TRBV6-1|-|TRBJ2-7
TGTGCCAGCAGTACAGTTTTCAGGACCTACGAGCAGTACTTC
CASSTVFRTYEQYF
>few|TRBV7-2|TRBD1|TRBJ1-1
TGTGCCAGCAGCTTAGCGCTGGGACAGGGTGTTGAAGCTTTCTTT
CASSLALGQGVEAFF
>many|TRBV18|-|TRBJ1-5
TGTGCCAGCTCACCGGGCAGGACGAAGTTGGATCAGCCCCAGCATTTT
CASSPGRTKLDQPQHF
>many|TRBV7-2|TRBD2|TRBJ2-1
TGTGCCAGCAGCTTGCGACTAGCGCAAAACAATGAGCAGTTCTTC
CASSLRLAQNNEQFF
>many|TRBV6-1|-|TRBJ2-7
TGTGCCAGCAGTGAAGGTGGCAGATACTCCTACGAGCAGTACTTC
CASSEGGRYSYEQYF
>-|TRBV6-2/TRBV6-3|-|TRBJ2-1
TGTGCCAGCAGTTACTCTGGCGGGACGGAGAACAATGAGCAGTTCTTC
CASSYSGGTENNEQFF
>many|TRBV3-1|TRBD2|TRBJ2-1
TGTGCCAGCAGCCAAGATGTACGGGAGGTCTCCTACAATGAGCAGTTCTTC
CASSQDVREVSYNEQFF
>many|TRBV20-1|-|TRBJ2-5
TGCAGTGCTAGTTGGGGCTGGGGACTGCAAGAGACCCAGTACTTC
CSASWGWGLQETQYF
>many|TRBV11-2|-|TRBJ2-1
TGTGCCAGCAGCTTAGTGGGGTATGAGCAGTTCTTC
CASSLVGYEQFF
>few|TRBV19|-|TRBJ2-5
TGTGCCAGTAGTTTTTCGCCGGCGAGGGCCCAGTACTTC
CASSFSPARAQYF
>-|TRBV5-5|-|TRBJ2-2
TGTGCCAGCAGCCTGGGACTGCAGAACACCGGGGAGCTGTTTTTT
CASSLGLQNTGELFF
>many|TRBV20-1|TRBD1|TRBJ2-7
TGCAGTGCTTGGGACAGGCGTCCCGACGAGCAGTACTTC
CSAWDRRPDEQYF
>few|TRBV27|TRBD1|TRBJ2-1
TGTGCCAGCAGTTTAACGGGACAGGGGCGTTCCTACAATGAGCAGTTCTTC
CASSLTGQGRSYNEQFF
>few|TRBV2|TRBD2|TRBJ2-1
TGTGCCAGCAGGGTGGGAGGGTACAATGAGCAGTTCTTC
CASRVGGYNEQFF
>-|TRBV7-9|-|TRBJ2-1
TGTGCCAGCGGCCCCACGAGCTCCTACAATGAGCAGTTCTTC
CASGPTSSYNEQFF
>many|TRBV12-3/TRBV12-4|-|TRBJ2-7
TGTGCCAGCAGCCCGCGGGACCGAGACTACGAGCAGTACTTC
CASSPRDRDYEQYF
>-|TRBV7-9|TRBD1|TRBJ2-1
TGTGCCAGTGTTACAGGGGAAAGGGCCTACAATGAGCAGTTCTTC
CASVTGERAYNEQFF
>-|TRBV6-2/TRBV6-3|TRBD1|TRBJ1-2
TGTGCCAGCAGTGGAGCCGGGACAGAGTCCCTCTATGGCTACACCTTC
CASSGAGTESLYGYTF
>many|TRBV20-1|TRBD2|TRBJ2-3
TGCAGTGCTCACCTAGCGGGAGCCACAGATACGCAGTATTTT
CSAHLAGATDTQYF
>-|TRBV5-4|TRBD2|TRBJ2-2
TGTGCCAGCAGTGGGAAGGGAGGGCTAGCCGGGGAGCTGTTTTTT
CASSGKGGLAGELFF
>many|TRBV11-2|-|TRBJ1-2
TGTGCCAGCAGCTTAGTGGGCTATGGCTACACCTTC
CASSLVGYGYTF
>many|TRBV20-1|-|TRBJ2-5
TGCAGTGCTAGACCCCCCCGGCAAGACCTCAGTGAGACCCAGTACTTC
CSARPPRQDLSETQYF
>many|TRBV20-1|-|TRBJ2-7
TGCAGTGTCCCCGGGACCTTATCCTACGAGCAGTACTTC
CSVPGTLSYEQYF
>-|TRBV10-3|TRBD1|TRBJ2-1
TGTGCCATCAGTCGGGACAGTTACAATGAGCAGTTCTTC
CAISRDSYNEQFF
>-|TRBV20-1|-|TRBJ1-1
TGCAGTGCTAGGGCACCGAACACTGAAGCTTTCTTT
CSARAPNTEAFF
>few|TRBV4-1|-|TRBJ2-3
TGCGCCAGCAGCCAAGATCGGGCGGCCTCTAGCACAGATACGCAGTATTTT
CASSQDRAASSTDTQYF
>-|TRBV7-9|-|TRBJ2-5
TGTGCCAGCAGCTTACCAGGCCAAGAGACCCAGTACTTC
CASSLPGQETQYF
>-|TRBV6-4|TRBD1|TRBJ2-1
TGTGCCAGCAGTGACTCTGGGACAGGGGACTACAATGAGCAGTTCTTC
CASSDSGTGDYNEQFF
>few|TRBV7-3|-|TRBJ2-3
TGTGCCAGCAGCTTAAGAGGAGGGATCACAGATACGCAGTATTTT
CASSLRGGITDTQYF
>many|TRBV2|TRBD1|TRBJ2-7
TGTGCTCTCTCGGGACAGACCACTTCCACCTACGAGCAGTACTTC
CALSGQTTSTYEQYF
>many|TRBV28|-|TRBJ1-2
TGTGCCAGCAGTTTACGGGGAAACTATGGCTACACCTTC
CASSLRGNYGYTF